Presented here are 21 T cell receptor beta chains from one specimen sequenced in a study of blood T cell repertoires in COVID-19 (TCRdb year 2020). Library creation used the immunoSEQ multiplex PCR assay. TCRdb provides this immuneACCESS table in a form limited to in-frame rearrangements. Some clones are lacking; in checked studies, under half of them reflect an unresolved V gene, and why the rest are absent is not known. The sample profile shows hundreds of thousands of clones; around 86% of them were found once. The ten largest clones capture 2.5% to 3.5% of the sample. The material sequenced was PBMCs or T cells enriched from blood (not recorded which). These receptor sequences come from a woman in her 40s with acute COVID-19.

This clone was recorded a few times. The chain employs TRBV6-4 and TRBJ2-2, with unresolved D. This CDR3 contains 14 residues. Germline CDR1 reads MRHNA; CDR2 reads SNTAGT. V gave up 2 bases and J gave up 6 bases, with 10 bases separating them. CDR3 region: CASSDDQSAGELFF. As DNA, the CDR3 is TGTGCCAGCAGTGACGATCAGAGCGCCGGGGAGCTGTTTTTT.

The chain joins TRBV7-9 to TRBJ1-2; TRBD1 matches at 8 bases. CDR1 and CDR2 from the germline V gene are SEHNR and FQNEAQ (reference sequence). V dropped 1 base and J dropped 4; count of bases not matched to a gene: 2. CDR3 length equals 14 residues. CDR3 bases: TGTGCCAGCAGCTTAGAGGACAGGGTCTATGGCTACACCTTC. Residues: CASSLEDRVYGYTF.

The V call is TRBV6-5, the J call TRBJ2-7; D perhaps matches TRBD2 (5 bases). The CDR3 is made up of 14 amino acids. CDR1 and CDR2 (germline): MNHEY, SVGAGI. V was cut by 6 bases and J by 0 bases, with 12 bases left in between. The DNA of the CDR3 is TGTGCCAGCAGGTTTTTGGGGAGCTCCTACGAGCAGTACTTC. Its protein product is CASRFLGSSYEQYF.

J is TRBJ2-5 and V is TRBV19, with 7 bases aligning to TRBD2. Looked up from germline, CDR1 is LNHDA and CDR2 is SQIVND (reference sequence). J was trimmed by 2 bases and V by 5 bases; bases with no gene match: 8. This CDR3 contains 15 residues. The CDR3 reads CASSSHGLVQETQYF. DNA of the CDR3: TGTGCCAGTAGTTCCCATGGACTAGTGCAAGAGACCCAGTACTTC.

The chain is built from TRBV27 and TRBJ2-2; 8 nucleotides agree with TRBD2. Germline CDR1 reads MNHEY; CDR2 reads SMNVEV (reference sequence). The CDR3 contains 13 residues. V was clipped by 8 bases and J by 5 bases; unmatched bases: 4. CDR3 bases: TGTGCCAGCCGTATAGCGGGAACCGGGGAGCTGTTTTTT. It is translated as CASRIAGTGELFF.

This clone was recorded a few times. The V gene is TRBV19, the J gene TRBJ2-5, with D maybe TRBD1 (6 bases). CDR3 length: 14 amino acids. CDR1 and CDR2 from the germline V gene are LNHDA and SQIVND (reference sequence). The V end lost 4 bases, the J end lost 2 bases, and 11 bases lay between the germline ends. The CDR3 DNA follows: TGTGCCAGTAGTACAAACAGGGTGCAAGAGACCCAGTACTTC. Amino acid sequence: CASSTNRVQETQYF.

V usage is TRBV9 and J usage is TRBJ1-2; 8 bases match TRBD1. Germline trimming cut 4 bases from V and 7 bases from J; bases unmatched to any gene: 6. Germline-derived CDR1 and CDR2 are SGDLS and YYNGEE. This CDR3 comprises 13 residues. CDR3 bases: TGTGCCAGCAGCTTCCAGGGGGCTGCTGGCTACACCTTC. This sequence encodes CASSFQGAAGYTF.

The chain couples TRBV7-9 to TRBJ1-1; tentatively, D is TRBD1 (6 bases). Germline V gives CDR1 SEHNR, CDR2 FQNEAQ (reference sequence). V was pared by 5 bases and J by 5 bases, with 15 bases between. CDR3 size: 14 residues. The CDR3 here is CASSPGGGLTEAFF. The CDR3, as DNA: TGTGCCAGCAGCCCTGGGGGGGGGCTTACTGAAGCTTTCTTT.

This chain's CDR3 is CASSQLSSDEQYF. The CDR3 region has the DNA TGCGCCAGCAGCCAGTTATCTAGCGACGAGCAGTACTTC. The V gene is TRBV4-1, the J gene TRBJ2-7, with D possibly TRBD2 on 6 matching bases. The CDR3 has 13 amino acids. Germline V gene data show CDR1 as MGHRA and CDR2 as YSYEKL. The germline V and J ends were trimmed by 3 bases and 5 bases, with 11 bases remaining between them.

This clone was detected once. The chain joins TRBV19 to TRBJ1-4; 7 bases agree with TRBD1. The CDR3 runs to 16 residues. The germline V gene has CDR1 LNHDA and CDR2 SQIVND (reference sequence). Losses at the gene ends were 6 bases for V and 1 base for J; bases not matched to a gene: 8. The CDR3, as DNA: TGTGCCAGTAGGCCCCGGGACAGAATAACTAATGAAAAACTGTTTTTT. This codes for CASRPRDRITNEKLFF. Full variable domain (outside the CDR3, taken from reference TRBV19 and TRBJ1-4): DGGITQSPKYLFRKEGQNVTLSCEQNLNHDAMYWYRQDPGQGLRLIYYSQIVNDFQKGDIAEGYSVSREKKESFPLTVTSAQKNPTAFYLCASRPRDRITNEKLFFGSGTQLSVL.

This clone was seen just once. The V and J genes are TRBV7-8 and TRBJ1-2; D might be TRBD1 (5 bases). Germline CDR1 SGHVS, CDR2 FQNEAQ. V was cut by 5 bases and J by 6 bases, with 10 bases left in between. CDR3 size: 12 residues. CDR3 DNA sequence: TGTGCCAGCAGCCCGGGCAGGGATGGCTACACCTTC. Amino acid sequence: CASSPGRDGYTF.

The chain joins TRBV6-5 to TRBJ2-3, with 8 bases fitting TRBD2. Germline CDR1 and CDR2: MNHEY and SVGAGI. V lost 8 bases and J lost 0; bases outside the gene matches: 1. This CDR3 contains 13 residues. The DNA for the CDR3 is TGTGCCAGCTGCGGGGGGAGCACAGATACGCAGTATTTT. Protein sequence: CASCGGSTDTQYF.

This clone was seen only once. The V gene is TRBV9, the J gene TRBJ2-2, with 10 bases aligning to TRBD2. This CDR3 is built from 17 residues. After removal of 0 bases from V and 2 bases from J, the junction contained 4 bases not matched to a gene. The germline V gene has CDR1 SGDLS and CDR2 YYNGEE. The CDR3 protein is CASSVATSGTNTGELFF. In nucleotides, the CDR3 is TGTGCCAGCAGCGTAGCTACTAGCGGGACCAACACCGGGGAGCTGTTTTTT.

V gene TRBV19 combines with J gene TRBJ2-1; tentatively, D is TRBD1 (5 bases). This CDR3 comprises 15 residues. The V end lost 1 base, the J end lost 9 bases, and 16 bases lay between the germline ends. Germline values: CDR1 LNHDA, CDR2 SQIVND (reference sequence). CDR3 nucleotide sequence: TGTGCCAGTAGTATAGTTAGCCCTAAAGGGGCTGAGCAGTTCTTC. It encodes CASSIVSPKGAEQFF.

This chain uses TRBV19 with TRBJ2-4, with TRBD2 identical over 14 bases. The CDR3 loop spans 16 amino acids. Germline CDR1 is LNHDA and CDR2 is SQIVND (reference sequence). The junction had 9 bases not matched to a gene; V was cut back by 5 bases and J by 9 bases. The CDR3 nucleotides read TGTGCCAGTAGTCCCGGGACTAGCGGGAGAGTTGGCATTCAGTACTTC. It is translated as CASSPGTSGRVGIQYF.

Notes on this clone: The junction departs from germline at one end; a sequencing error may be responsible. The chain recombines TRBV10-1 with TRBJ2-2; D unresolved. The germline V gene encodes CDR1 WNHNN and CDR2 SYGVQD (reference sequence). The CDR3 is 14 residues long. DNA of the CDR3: TGCGCCAGCAGTAAGTCACTGAACACCGGGGAGCTGTTTTTT. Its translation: CASSKSLNTGELFF.

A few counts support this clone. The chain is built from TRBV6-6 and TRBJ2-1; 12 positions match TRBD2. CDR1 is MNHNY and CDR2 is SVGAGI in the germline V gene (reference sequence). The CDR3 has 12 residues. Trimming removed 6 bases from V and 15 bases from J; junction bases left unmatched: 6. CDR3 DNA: TGTGCCAGCAGCCCTACACTAGCGGGGGGGTTCTTC. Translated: CASSPTLAGGFF.

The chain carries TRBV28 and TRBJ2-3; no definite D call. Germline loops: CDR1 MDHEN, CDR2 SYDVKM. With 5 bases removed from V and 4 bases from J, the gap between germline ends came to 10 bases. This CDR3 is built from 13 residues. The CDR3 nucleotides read TGTGCCAGCAGTACCTCACTCGCAGATACGCAGTATTTT. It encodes CASSTSLADTQYF.

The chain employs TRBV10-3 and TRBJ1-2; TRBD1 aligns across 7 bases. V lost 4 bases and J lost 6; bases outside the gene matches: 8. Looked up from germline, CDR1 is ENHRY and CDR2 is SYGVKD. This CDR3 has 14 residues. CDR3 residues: CAISVEGASNGYTF. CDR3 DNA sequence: TGTGCCATCAGTGTGGAGGGGGCTAGTAATGGCTACACCTTC.

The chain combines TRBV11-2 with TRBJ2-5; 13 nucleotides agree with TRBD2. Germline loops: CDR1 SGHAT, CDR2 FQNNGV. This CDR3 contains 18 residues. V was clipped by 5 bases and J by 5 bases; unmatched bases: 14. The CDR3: CASSLSGLAGMTDETQYF. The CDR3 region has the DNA TGTGCCAGCAGCCTCTCGGGACTAGCGGGAATGACTGACGAGACCCAGTACTTC.

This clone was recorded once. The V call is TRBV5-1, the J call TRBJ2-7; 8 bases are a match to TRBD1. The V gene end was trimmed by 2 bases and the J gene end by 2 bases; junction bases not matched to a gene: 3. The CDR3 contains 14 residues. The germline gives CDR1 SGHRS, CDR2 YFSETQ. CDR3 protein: CASSLGGQAYEQYF. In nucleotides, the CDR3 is TGCGCCAGCAGCTTAGGGGGACAGGCCTACGAGCAGTACTTC. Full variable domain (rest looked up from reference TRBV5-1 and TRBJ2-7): KAGVTQTPRYLIKTRGQQVTLSCSPISGHRSVSWYQQTPGQGLQFLFEYFSETQRNKGNFPGRFSGRQFSNSRSEMNVSTLELGDSALYLCASSLGGQAYEQYFGPGTRLTVT.